The clone carrying this T cell receptor (beta chain) was seen a single time. What it binds is not known. This record belongs to a study of shared clonotypes between healthy human individuals. Study-wide points: In general, naive subsets displayed greater estimated richness than memory subsets did. Compared with clonotypes that all four donors shared, non-shared clonotypes had lower generation probabilities.

A split of CD4+ cells into CD45RA+ naive and CD45RA-negative memory subsets was performed. Per the original data handling: ImmunoSEQ junction-only sequences lacked quality scores, so their filtering differed. Generated by immunoSEQ multiplex PCR, the TCRdb table keeps only in-frame clones and is missing some. The DNA was the basis for D and trimming; V, J and clone size are from that table. The sample records roughly 2,300,000 clones, roughly 92% being singletons. Germline loops: CDR1 SGHDT, CDR2 YYEEEE. Trimming took off 4 bases at V and 2 bases at J, with 15 bases between the two ends. This CDR3 has 15 residues.

V is TRBV5-6 and J is TRBJ2-5, with D possibly matching TRBD2 (6 bases). The receptor comes from a man aged 18 to 30 in good health. Some clones in this sample may be carry-over from other donors' samples. Sample: naive CD4+ T cells from PBMCs. Documented subset: CD45RA+ positively selected. The CDR3 coding sequence is TGTGCCAGCAGCCTCCGCGGGGCTAGACAAGAGACCCAGTACTTC. Amino acid sequence: CASSLRGARQETQYF.